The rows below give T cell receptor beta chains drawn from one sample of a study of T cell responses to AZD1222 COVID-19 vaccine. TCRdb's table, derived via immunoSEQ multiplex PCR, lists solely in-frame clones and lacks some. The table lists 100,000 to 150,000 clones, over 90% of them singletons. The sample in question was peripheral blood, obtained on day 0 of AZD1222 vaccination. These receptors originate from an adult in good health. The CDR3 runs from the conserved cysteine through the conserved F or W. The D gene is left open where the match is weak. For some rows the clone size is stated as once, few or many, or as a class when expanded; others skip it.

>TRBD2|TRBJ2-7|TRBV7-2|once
TGTGCCAGCAGCTTAACTAGCGGGAGCCTACGGGCCTACGAGCAGTACTTC
CASSLTSGSLRAYEQYF
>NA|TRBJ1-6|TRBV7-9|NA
TGTGCCAGCACCTTTGTGGGGTTCTCACCCCTCCACTTT
CASTFVGFSPLHF
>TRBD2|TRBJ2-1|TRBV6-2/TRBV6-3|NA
TGTGCCAGCAGTTACCTACGAACTAGCGGGGTCTCCTACAATGAGCAGTTCTTC
CASSYLRTSGVSYNEQFF
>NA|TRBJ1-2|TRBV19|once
TGTGCCAGTGGTCCGGGAGGGGGGCACTATGGCTACACCTTC
CASGPGGGHYGYTF
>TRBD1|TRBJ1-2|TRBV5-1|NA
TGCGCCAGCAGCCCAGGGTCGGTCGGACAGGCATATGGCTACACCTTC
CASSPGSVGQAYGYTF
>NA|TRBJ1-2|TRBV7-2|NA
TGTGCCAGCAGCTTAGCCACGCTTAACTATGGCTACACCTTC
CASSLATLNYGYTF
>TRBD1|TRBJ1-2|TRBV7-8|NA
TGTGCCAGCAGCCGGGACAGGGGCGGGGGCTACACCTTC
CASSRDRGGGYTF
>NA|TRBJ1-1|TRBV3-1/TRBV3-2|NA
TGTGCCAGCAGCCAAGACAGGGTGGAGACTGAAGCTTTCTTT
CASSQDRVETEAFF
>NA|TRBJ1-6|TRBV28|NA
TGTGCCAGCAGTTCCCCACCATCACCCCTCCACTTT
CASSSPPSPLHF
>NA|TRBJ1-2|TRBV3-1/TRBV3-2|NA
TGTGCCAGCAGCCAAGGAGGCGCTACTAACTATGGCTACACCTTC
CASSQGGATNYGYTF
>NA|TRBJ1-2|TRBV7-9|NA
TGTGCCAGCAGCTCCGTCCCGGGCTATGGCTACACCTTC
CASSSVPGYGYTF
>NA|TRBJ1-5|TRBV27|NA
TGTGCCAGCAGTTTAGGGGCAGGCGTCAATCAGCCCCAGCATTTT
CASSLGAGVNQPQHF
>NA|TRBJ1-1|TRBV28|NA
TGTGCCAGCAGTTTATGGGACGGGCTGAACACTGAAGCTTTCTTT
CASSLWDGLNTEAFF
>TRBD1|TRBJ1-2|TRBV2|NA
TGTGCCAGCAGTGTTCAACCAGGGGGCTATGGCTACACCTTC
CASSVQPGGYGYTF
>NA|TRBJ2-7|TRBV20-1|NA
TGCAGTGCTAGATCGGGGTACGAGCAGTACTTC
CSARSGYEQYF
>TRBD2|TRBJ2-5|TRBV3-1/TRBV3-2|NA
TGTGCCAGCAGCCAAGATTCGGGCCGCGGGGGGACCCAGTACTTC
CASSQDSGRGGTQYF
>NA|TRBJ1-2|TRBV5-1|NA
TGCGCCAGCAGCTTGGAGTCGGGTCAGACTTTGGGCTACACCTTC
CASSLESGQTLGYTF
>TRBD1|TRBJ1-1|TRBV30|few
TGTGCCTGGAGCCCTGACAGGGGTGAAGCTTTCTTT
CAWSPDRGEAFF
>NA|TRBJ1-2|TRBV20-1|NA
TGCAGTGCTAGGATACAAAGTGGCTACACCTTC
CSARIQSGYTF
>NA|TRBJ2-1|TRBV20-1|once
TGCAGTAACTACAATGAGCAGTTCTTC
CSNYNEQFF
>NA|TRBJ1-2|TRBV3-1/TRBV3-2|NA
TGTGCCAGCGCCGACAGAATCTATGGCTACACCTTC
CASADRIYGYTF
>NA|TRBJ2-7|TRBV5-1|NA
TGCGCCAGCAGCTGGGCCACCGGTAGCTCCTACGAGCAGTACTTC
CASSWATGSSYEQYF
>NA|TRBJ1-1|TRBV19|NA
TGTGCCAGTAGTACCCCCTCGGGGGAGAACACTGAAGCTTTCTTT
CASSTPSGENTEAFF
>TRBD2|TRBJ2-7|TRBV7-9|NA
TGTGCCAGCAGCCTTACTACGGGACTAGCGGGAGGGCCTTCTTACGAGCAGTACTTC
CASSLTTGLAGGPSYEQYF
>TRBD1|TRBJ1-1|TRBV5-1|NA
TGCGCCAGCAGCCCGGACAGGGGGCTTAGCACTGAAGCTTTCTTT
CASSPDRGLSTEAFF
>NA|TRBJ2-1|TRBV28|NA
TGTGCCAGCAGATTAACTGGTCGAGGTAATGAGCAGTTCTTC
CASRLTGRGNEQFF
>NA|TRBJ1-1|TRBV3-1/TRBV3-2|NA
TGTGCCAGCAGCCCCTCAAGGGGCAACACTGAAGCTTTCTTT
CASSPSRGNTEAFF
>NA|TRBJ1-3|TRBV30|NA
TGTGCCTGGACCCTCTCGGGCTCTGGAAACACCATATATTTT
CAWTLSGSGNTIYF
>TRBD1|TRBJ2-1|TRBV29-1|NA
TGCAGCGTTCGGTACGGGACAGCCTACAATGAGCAGTTCTTC
CSVRYGTAYNEQFF
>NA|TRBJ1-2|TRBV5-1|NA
TGCGCCAGCAGCCAAGGCGGGGTTGGCTACACCTTC
CASSQGGVGYTF
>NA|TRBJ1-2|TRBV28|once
TGTGCTTCTCTCGGAGGGGGACGCGGCTACACCTTC
CASLGGGRGYTF
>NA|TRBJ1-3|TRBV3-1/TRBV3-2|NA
TGTGCCAGCAGCCAAGTTCAGACATTCTCTGGAAACACCATATATTTT
CASSQVQTFSGNTIYF
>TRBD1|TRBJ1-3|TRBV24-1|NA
TGTGCCACCAGTGATCCCGGGACAGGTGGAAACACCATATATTTT
CATSDPGTGGNTIYF
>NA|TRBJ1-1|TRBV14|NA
TGTGCCAGCAGCCTCTTAATGACAGGCAACACTGAAGCTTTCTTT
CASSLLMTGNTEAFF
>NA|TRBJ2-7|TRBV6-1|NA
TGTGCCAGCAGTGAAGTCGACGGGTACTACGAGCAGTACTTC
CASSEVDGYYEQYF
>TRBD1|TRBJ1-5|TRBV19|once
TGTGCCAGTAGTATTGACAGGGAGGTTGCTGATCTGGCCCAGCATTTT
CASSIDREVADLAQHF
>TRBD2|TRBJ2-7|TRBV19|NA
TGTGCCAGTAGTGAAGGACTAGCGACCCCATACGAGCAGTACTTC
CASSEGLATPYEQYF
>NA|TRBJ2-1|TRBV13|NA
TGTGCCAGCAGCGCCAGACTAGTAGGTCTTCCCCATGAGCAGTTCTTC
CASSARLVGLPHEQFF
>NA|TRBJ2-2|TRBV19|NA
TGTGCCAGTAGTATGGGTTGGGGGCAGGGGAGCACCGGGGAGCTGTTTTTT
CASSMGWGQGSTGELFF
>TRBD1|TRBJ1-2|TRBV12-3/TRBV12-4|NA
TGTGCCAGCAGTTTTGGGACAGGAGAAGGCACCTTC
CASSFGTGEGTF
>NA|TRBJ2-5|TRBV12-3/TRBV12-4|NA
TGTGCCAGCAGTTCTGATGGCTTGGAGACCCAGTACTTC
CASSSDGLETQYF
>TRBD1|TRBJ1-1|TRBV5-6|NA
TGTGCCAGCAGCTTCCGACAGGGGGCAGGGAACACTGAAGCTTTCTTT
CASSFRQGAGNTEAFF
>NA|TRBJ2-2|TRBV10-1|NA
TGCGCCAGCAGTGAATTCCGGACCGGGGAGCTGTTTTTT
CASSEFRTGELFF
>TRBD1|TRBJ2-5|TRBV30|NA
TGTGCCTGGGGACAGGGCCCTCAAGAGACCCAGTACTTC
CAWGQGPQETQYF
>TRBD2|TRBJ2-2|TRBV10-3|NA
TGTGCCATCAGTGGGGGGACTAGCGGGGTCGACACCGGGGAGCTGTTTTTT
CAISGGTSGVDTGELFF
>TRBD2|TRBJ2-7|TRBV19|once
TGTGCCAGTAGTCTTGAAACCACTAGCGGGAGTTCGTACGAGCAGTACTTC
CASSLETTSGSSYEQYF
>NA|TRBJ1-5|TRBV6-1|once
TGTGCCAGCAGTGAAGTTGGCTCCGGTCAGCCCCAGCATTTT
CASSEVGSGQPQHF
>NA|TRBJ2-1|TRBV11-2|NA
TGTGCCAGCAGCTTACAGGGGAACAATGAGCAGTTCTTC
CASSLQGNNEQFF
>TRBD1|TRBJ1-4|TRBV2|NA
TGTGCCAGCAGGGACAGGGGAGAAGAAAAACTGTTTTTT
CASRDRGEEKLFF
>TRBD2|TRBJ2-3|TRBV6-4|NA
TGTGCCAGCAGTGACTCGACTAGCGGGAGGGCCCGGTATTTT
CASSDSTSGRARYF
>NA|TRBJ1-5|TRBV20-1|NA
TGCAGTGCTAGAGATCAGCCCCAGCATTTT
CSARDQPQHF
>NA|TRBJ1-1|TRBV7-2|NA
TGTGCCAGCAGCTTATCATCGAACACTGAAGCTTTCTTT
CASSLSSNTEAFF
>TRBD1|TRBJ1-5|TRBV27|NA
TGTGCCAGCAGTTTTTCCTCAGGGGGGCCCCAGCATTTT
CASSFSSGGPQHF
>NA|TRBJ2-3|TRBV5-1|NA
TGCGCCAGCAGCTTGGAGTGGGACGGCACAGATACGCAGTATTTT
CASSLEWDGTDTQYF